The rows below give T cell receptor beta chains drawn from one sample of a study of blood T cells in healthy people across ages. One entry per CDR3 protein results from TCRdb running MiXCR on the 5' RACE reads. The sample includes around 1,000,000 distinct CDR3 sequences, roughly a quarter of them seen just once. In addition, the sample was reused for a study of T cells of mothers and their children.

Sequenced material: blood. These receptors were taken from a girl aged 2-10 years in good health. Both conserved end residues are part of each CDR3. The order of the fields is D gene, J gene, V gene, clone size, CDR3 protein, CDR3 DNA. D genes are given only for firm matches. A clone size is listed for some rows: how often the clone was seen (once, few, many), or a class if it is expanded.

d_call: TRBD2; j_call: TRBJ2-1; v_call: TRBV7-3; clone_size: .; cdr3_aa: CATTEPLAGDNNEQFF; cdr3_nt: TGTGCCACAACCGAACCTCTAGCGGGAGATAACAATGAGCAGTTCTTC
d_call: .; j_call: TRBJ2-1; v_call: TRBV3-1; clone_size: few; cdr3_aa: CASSDLGLWEQFF; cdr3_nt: TGTGCCAGCAGCGACTTAGGGCTTTGGGAGCAGTTCTTC
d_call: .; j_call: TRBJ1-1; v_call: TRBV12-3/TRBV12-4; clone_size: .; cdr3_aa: CASSFNPGGYNTEAFF; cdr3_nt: TGTGCCAGCAGTTTCAATCCCGGGGGGTACAACACTGAAGCTTTCTTT
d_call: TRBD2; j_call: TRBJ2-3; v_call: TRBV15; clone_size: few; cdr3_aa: CATRPSSGGVRTDTQYF; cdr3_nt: TGTGCCACCAGACCCTCTAGCGGGGGGGTTCGTACAGATACGCAGTATTTT
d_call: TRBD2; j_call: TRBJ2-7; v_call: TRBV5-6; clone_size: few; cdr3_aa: CASSLFGSGGSYEQYF; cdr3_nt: TGTGCCAGCAGCTTGTTTGGTAGCGGGGGGTCCTACGAGCAGTACTTC
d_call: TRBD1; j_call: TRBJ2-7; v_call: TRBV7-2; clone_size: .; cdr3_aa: CASSLRDRAWSEQYF; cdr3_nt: TGTGCCAGCAGCTTAAGGGACAGGGCATGGAGCGAGCAGTACTTC
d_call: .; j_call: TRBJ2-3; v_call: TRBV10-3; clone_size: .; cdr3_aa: CAIISLDRIEDTQYF; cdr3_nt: TGTGCCATCATCTCATTAGACAGGATAGAAGATACGCAGTATTTT
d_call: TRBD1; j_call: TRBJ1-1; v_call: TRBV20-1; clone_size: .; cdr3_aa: CSASPIDRGDDTEAFF; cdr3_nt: TGCAGTGCTAGCCCGATTGACAGGGGGGACGACACTGAAGCTTTCTTT
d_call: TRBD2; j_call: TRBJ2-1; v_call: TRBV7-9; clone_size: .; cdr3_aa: CASSSGLAGLKTNNEQFF; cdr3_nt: TGTGCCAGCAGCTCGGGACTAGCGGGGCTAAAAACAAACAATGAGCAGTTCTTC
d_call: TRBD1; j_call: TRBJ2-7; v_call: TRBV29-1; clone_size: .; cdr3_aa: CSVQRQGVQYF; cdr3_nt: TGCAGCGTCCAAAGACAGGGGGTGCAGTACTTC
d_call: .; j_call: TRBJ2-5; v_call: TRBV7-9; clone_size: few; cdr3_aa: CASSLGFGINQETQYF; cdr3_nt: TGTGCCAGCAGCTTAGGGTTTGGTATAAACCAAGAGACCCAGTACTTC
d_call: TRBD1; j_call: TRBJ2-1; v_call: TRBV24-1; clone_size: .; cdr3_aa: CATSVGQGVHEQFF; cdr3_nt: TGTGCCACCAGCGTTGGACAGGGGGTTCATGAGCAGTTCTTC
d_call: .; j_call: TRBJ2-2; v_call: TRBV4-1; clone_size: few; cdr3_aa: CASSQDGIAGELFF; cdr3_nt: TGCGCCAGCAGCCAAGATGGGATAGCCGGGGAGCTGTTTTTT
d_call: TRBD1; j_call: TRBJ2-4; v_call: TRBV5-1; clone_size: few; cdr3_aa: CASSLNTQGNIQYF; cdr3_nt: TGCGCCAGCAGCTTGAATACACAGGGGAACATTCAGTACTTC
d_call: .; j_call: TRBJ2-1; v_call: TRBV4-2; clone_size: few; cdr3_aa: CASSQGHLDEQFF; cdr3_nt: TGTGCCAGCAGCCAAGGCCACTTAGATGAGCAGTTCTTC